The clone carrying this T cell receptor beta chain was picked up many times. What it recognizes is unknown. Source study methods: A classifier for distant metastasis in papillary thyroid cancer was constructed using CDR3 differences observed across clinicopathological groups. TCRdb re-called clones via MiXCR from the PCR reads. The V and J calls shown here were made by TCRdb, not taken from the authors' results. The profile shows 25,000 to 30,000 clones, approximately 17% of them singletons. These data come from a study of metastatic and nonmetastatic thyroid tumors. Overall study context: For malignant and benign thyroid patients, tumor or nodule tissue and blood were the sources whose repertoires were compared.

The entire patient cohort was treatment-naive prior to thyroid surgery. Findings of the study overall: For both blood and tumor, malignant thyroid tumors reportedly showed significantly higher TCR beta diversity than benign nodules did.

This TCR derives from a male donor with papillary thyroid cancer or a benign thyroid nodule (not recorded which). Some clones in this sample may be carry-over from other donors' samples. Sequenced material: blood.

CDR3 DNA sequence: TGTGCCAGCTCACCCATCAGGGGAAGCACAGATACGCAGTATTTT. Protein sequence: CASSPIRGSTDTQYF. The chain links TRBV18 to TRBJ2-3; possibly TRBD1 for D (6 bases). CDR1 is KGHSH, CDR2 LQKENI, per germline. This CDR3 comprises 15 residues. Trimming shortened V by 3 bases and J by 0 bases, and 10 bases separated the two germline ends.